This paragraph reports one T cell receptor (beta chain). Its cognate antigen is unknown. This specimen comes from a study of STAT3 mutations in large granular lymphocyte leukemia. Study-wide results and caveats: TCR clonotype switching after therapy occurred in about 35% of the 18 patients. Every T-cell large granular lymphocyte leukemia patient had at least one immunodominant TCR beta clonotype.

Around 41,000 productive templates were obtained per sample on average. This table comes from immunoSEQ multiplex PCR, and its TCRdb copy is limited to in-frame clones, with some not included. This table holds 30,000 to 35,000 clones, more than 60% found once. Germline V gives CDR1 GTSNPN, CDR2 SVGIG (reference sequence). With V trimmed by 2 bases and J by 1 base, 2 bases remained unmatched. The CDR3 extends over 13 amino acids. The clonotype comes from a woman in her 50s with T-cell large granular lymphocyte leukemia. Some clones in this sample may be carry-over from other donors' samples. The gene calls are TRBV30 and TRBJ2-7, with 7 bases fitting TRBD2. The source material was peripheral blood mononuclear cells. As DNA, the CDR3 is TGTGCCTGGAGTATCGGGGGGTCCTACGAGCAGTACTTC. Protein product: CAWSIGGSYEQYF.